A single sample gave rise to the 9 T cell receptor beta chains below, sequenced in a study of shared clonotypes between healthy human individuals. Clones were sequenced by immunoSEQ multiplex PCR, and TCRdb holds only the in-frame ones, with some missing. This table has 1.5 million to 2.5 million clones, about 94% appearing once. Positive CCR7 selection of CD45RO-negative cells yielded the naive CD8 cells, and terminally differentiated effector memory CD45RA+ cells were excluded. The sample was naive CD8+ T cells sorted from blood. Receptor source: a man younger than 30 in good health.

This chain links TRBV28 with TRBJ1-1; D is unresolved. Per the germline V gene, CDR1 is MDHEN and CDR2 is SYDVKM. Trimming pared 3 bases from V and 4 bases from J, leaving 9 bases between. The CDR3 extends over 13 amino acids. CDR3 sequence reads: CASSFRIATEAFF. DNA of the CDR3: TGTGCCAGCAGTTTTAGGATAGCCACTGAAGCTTTCTTT.

The rearrangement joins TRBV16 to TRBJ2-1; the D gene could be TRBD1 or TRBD2 (7 bases each). From germline, CDR1 is KGHSY and CDR2 FQNENV. This CDR3 spans 14 amino acids. The V and J ends lost 10 bases and 5 bases respectively, with 18 bases between them. The CDR3 bases are TGTGCCACCCCTGGGAGGGGGCCTGACAATGAGCAGTTCTTC. Translated: CATPGRGPDNEQFF.

The chain couples TRBV25-1 to TRBJ2-2, with TRBD2 as a possible D gene (5 bases). CDR3 length: 13 residues. Trimming left V 10 bases short and J 4 bases short, with 13 bases between. The germline gives CDR1 MGHDK, CDR2 SYGVNS. CDR3 region: CATSWRFTGELFF. DNA of the CDR3: TGTGCCACCTCGTGGAGGTTCACCGGGGAGCTGTTTTTT.

This clone was found a few times. The CDR3 bases are TGTGCCAGCAGTCTAGACAGGGGATCTTCTTCACCCCTCCACTTT. This gives the protein CASSLDRGSSSPLHF. This chain joins TRBV28 and TRBJ1-6; the match to TRBD1 covers 8 bases. V lost 5 bases to trimming and J lost 9 bases; unmatched junction nucleotides: 9. CDR1 is MDHEN, CDR2 SYDVKM, per germline. The CDR3 runs 15 residues.

The V and J genes are TRBV4-3 and TRBJ2-7; D remains unclear. V was clipped by 4 bases and J by 0 bases, with 10 bases between them. Looked up from germline, CDR1 is LGHNA and CDR2 is YSLEER. The CDR3 is 14 residues long. The CDR3 nucleotides read TGCGCCAGCAGCCTCGACCTCGGCTCCTACGAGCAGTACTTC. Encoded protein: CASSLDLGSYEQYF.

This chain connects TRBV13 to TRBJ1-6; 7 bases line up with TRBD1. Germline lookup yields CDR1 PRHDT and CDR2 FYEKMQ (reference sequence). This CDR3 region has 15 residues. V shed 4 bases, J shed 4 bases, and the junction held 4 bases outside the gene matches. Here the CDR3 reads CASSSRQGYNSPLHF. DNA for the CDR3: TGTGCCAGCAGCTCCCGACAGGGTTATAATTCACCCCTCCACTTT. The full variable domain, in which reference TRBV13 and TRBJ1-6 provide the parts outside the CDR3, is AAGVIQSPRHLIKEKRETATLKCYPIPRHDTVYWYQQGPGQDPQFLISFYEKMQSDKGSIPDRFSAQQFSDYHSELNMSSLELGDSALYFCASSSRQGYNSPLHFGNGTRLTVT.

The chain recombines TRBV9 with TRBJ2-2; the D is unclear. This CDR3 is 12 amino acids long. Germline V lookup: CDR1 SGDLS, CDR2 YYNGEE. The V and J ends lost 4 bases and 6 bases respectively, with 7 bases between them. The CDR3, as DNA: TGTGCCAGCAGCAGTAATCCCGGGGAGCTGTTTTTT. Its protein is CASSSNPGELFF.

The CDR3 DNA follows: TGCGCCAGCAGCTATTTAGTAGGAAGTGGAGATACGCAGTATTTT. It is translated as CASSYLVGSGDTQYF. This chain connects TRBV4-1 to TRBJ2-3; D not resolved. V was cut by 5 bases and J by 5 bases, with 17 bases left in between. CDR1 and CDR2 (germline): MGHRA, YSYEKL. The CDR3 totals 15 residues.

J is TRBJ2-7 and V is TRBV2, with 7 nucleotides matching TRBD2. Per the germline V gene, CDR1 is SNHLY and CDR2 is FYNNEI. With V trimmed by 5 bases and J by 4 bases, 8 bases remained unmatched. The CDR3 has 14 residues. In DNA form, the CDR3 reads TGTGCCAGCAGTTTGAGCGGGGTTGGATACGAGCAGTACTTC. Translating it yields CASSLSGVGYEQYF.